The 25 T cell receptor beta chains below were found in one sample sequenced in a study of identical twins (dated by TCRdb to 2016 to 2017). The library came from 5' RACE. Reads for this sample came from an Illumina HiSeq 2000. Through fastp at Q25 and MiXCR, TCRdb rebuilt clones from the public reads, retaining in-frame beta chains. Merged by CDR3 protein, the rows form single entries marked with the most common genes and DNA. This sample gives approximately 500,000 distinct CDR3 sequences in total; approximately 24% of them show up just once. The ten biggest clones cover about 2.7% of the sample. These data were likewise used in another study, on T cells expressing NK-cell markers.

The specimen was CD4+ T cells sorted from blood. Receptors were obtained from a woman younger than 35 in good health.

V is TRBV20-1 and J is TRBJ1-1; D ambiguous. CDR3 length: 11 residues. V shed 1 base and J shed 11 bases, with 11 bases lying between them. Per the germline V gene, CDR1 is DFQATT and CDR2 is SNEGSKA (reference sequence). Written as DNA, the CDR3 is TGCAGTGCTAGAGTGGACGCTTCTGCTTTCTTT. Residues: CSARVDASAFF.

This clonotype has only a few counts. The CDR3 DNA sequence: TGTGCCAGCAGTTACGGACAGGGACCCGAAAAACTGTTTTTT. It encodes CASSYGQGPEKLFF. The chain is built from TRBV2 and TRBJ1-4; 8 bases map to TRBD1. The germline V gene encodes CDR1 SNHLY and CDR2 FYNNEI. V was pared by 5 bases and J by 8 bases, with 7 bases of the junction left unmatched. The CDR3 covers 14 residues. Full variable domain (remainder filled in from reference TRBV2 and TRBJ1-4): EPEVTQTPSHQVTQMGQEVILRCVPISNHLYFYWYRQILGQKVEFLVSFYNNEISEKSEIFDDQFSVERPDGSNFTLKIRSTKLEDSAMYFCASSYGQGPEKLFFGSGTQLSVL.

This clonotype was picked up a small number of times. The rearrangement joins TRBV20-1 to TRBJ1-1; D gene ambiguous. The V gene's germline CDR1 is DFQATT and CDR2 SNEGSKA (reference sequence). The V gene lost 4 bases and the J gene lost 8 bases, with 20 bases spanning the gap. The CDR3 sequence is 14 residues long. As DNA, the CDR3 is TGCAGTGCTAACCCCTCCCCGGCCCAGGCCGAAGCTTTCTTT. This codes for CSANPSPAQAEAFF.

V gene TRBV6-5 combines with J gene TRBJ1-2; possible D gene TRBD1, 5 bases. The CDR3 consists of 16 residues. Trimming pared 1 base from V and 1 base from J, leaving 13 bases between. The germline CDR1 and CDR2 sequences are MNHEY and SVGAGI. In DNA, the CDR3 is TGTGCCAGCAGTTACTTCCAGGGCAGTCATAACTATGGCTACACCTTC. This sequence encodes CASSYFQGSHNYGYTF.

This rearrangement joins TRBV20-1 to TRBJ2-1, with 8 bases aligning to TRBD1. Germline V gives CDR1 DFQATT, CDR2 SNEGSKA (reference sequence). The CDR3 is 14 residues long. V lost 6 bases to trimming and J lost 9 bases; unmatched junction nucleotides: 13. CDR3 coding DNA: TGCAGTGCCCCGGGACAGGAGGGACGTGGTGAGCAGTTCTTC. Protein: CSAPGQEGRGEQFF.

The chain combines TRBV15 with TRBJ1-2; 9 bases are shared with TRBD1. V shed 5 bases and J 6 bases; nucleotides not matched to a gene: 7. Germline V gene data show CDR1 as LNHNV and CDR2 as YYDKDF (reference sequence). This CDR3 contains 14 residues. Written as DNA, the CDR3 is TGTGCCACCAGCGTTCGGGACAGGGACAATGGCTACACCTTC. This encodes CATSVRDRDNGYTF. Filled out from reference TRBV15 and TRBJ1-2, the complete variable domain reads DAMVIQNPRYQVTQFGKPVTLSCSQTLNHNVMYWYQQKSSQAPKLLFHYYDKDFNNEADTPDNFQSRRPNTSFCFLDIRSPGLGDTAMYLCATSVRDRDNGYTFGSGTRLTVV.

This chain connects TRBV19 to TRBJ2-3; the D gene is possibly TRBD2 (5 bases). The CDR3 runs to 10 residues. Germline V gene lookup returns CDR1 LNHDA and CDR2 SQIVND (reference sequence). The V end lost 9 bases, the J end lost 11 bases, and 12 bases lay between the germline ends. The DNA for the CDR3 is TGTGCCAGAGTCTCTCGGGGGCAGTATTTT. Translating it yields CARVSRGQYF.

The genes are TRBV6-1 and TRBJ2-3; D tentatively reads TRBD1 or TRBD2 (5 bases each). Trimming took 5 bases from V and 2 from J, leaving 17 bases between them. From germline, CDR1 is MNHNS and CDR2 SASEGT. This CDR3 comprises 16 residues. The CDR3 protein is CASSLRSGRITDTQYF. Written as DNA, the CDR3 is TGTGCCAGCAGTCTCCGTTCGGGACGCATCACAGATACGCAGTATTTT.

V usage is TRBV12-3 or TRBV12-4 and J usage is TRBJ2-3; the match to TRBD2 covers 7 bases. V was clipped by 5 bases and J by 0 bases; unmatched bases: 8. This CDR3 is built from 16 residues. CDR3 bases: TGTGCCAGCAGTCCAAGGGGCGGGGGTAGCACAGATACGCAGTATTTT. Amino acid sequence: CASSPRGGGSTDTQYF.

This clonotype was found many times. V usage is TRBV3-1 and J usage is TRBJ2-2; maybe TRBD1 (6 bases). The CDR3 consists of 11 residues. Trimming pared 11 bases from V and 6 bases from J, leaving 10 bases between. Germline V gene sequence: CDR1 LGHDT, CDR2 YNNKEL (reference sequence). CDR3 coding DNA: TGTGCCTCCAGGGGCGCCGGGGAGCTGTTTTTT. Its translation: CASRGAGELFF.

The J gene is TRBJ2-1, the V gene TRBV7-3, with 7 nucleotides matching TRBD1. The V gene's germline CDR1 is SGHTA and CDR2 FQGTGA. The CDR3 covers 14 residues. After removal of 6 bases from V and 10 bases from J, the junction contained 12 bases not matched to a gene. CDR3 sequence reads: CASRIGQDLGEQFF. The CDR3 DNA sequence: TGTGCCAGCAGGATTGGACAGGACCTCGGGGAGCAGTTCTTC.

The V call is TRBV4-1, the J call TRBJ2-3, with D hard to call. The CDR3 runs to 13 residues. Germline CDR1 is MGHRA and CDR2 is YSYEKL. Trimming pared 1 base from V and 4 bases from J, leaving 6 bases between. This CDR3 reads CASSQVHADTQYF. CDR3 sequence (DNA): TGCGCCAGCAGCCAAGTGCATGCAGATACGCAGTATTTT.

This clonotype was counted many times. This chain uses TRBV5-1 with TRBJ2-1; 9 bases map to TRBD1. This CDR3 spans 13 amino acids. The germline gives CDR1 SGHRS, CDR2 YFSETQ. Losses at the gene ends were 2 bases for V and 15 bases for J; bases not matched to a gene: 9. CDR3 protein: CASSLQTGGLPFF. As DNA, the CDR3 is TGCGCCAGCAGCTTACAGACAGGGGGGTTGCCGTTCTTC.

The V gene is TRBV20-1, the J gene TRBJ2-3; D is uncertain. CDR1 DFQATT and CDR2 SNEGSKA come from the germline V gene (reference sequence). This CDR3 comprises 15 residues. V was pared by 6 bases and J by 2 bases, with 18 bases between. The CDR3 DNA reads TGCAGTGCCCTATCCCGGCGCGAGTTCACAGATACGCAGTATTTT. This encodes CSALSRREFTDTQYF.

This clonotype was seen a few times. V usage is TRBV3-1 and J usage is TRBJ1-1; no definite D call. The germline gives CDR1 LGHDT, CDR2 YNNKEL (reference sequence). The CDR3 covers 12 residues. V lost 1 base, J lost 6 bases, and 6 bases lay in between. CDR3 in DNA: TGTGCCAGCAGCCAAGTCGGGGCTGAAGCTTTCTTT. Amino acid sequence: CASSQVGAEAFF. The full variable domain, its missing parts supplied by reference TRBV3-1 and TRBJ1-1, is DTAVSQTPKYLVTQMGNDKSIKCEQNLGHDTMYWYKQDSKKFLKIMFSYNNKELIINETVPNRFSPKSPDKAHLNLHINSLELGDSAVYFCASSQVGAEAFFGQGTRLTVV.

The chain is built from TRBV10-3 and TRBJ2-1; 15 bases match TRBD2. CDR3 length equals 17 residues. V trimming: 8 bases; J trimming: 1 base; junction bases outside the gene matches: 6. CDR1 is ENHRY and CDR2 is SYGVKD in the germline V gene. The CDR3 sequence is CAIGTSGGTGSYNEQFF. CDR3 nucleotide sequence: TGTGCCATCGGGACTAGCGGGGGGACTGGATCCTACAATGAGCAGTTCTTC.

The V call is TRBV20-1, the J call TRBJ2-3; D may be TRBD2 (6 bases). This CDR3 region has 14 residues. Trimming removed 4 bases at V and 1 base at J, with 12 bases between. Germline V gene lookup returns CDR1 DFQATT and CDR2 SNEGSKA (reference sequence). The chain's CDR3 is CSATAGTGTDTQYF. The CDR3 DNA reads TGCAGTGCTACAGCGGGTACTGGCACAGATACGCAGTATTTT.

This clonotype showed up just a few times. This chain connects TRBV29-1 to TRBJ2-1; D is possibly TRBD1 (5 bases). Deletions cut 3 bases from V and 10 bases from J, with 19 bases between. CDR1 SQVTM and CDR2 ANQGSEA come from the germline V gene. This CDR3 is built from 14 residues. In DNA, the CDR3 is TGCAGCGTTGATAAGGGGCCTCAGGCAGGGGAGCAGTTCTTC. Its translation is CSVDKGPQAGEQFF.

CDR3 DNA: TGTGCCAGCAGTATGTCCCATAGCACAGATACGCAGTATTTT. Translation: CASSMSHSTDTQYF. This sequence joins TRBV6-1 and TRBJ2-3; D remains unclear. Germline assignment: CDR1 MNHNS and CDR2 SASEGT. With 5 bases removed from V and 0 bases from J, the gap between germline ends came to 9 bases. This CDR3 contains 14 residues.

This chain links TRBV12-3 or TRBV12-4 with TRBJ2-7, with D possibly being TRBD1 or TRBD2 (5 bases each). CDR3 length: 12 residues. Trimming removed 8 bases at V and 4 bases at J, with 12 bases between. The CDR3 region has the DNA TGTGCCAGCCCCGGGACGGGTTACGAGCAGTACTTC. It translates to CASPGTGYEQYF.

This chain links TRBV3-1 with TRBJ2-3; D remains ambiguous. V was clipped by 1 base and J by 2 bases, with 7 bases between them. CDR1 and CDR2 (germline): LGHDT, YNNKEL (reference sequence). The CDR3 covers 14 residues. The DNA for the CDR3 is TGTGCCAGCAGCCAAGGGTCGTACACAGATACGCAGTATTTT. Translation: CASSQGSYTDTQYF.

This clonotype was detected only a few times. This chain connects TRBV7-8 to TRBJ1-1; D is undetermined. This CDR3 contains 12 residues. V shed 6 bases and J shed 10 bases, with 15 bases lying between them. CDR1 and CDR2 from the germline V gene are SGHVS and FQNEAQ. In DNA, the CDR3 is TGTGCCAGCAGTCTTCTGTTGGGAGGAGCTTTCTTT. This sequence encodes CASSLLLGGAFF.

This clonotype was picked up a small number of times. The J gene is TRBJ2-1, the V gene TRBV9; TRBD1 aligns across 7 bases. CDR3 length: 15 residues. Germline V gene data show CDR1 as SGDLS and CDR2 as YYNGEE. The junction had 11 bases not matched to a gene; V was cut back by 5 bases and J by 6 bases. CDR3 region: CASRGVGTEANEQFF. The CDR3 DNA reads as TGTGCCAGCAGGGGGGTGGGGACAGAAGCCAATGAGCAGTTCTTC.

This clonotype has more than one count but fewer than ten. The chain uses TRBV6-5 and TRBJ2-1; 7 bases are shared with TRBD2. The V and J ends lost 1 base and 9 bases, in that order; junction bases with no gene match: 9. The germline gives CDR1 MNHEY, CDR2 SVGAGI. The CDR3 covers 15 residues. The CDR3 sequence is CASSYFQRGKGEQFF. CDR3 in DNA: TGTGCCAGCAGTTACTTCCAGCGGGGTAAAGGTGAGCAGTTCTTC.

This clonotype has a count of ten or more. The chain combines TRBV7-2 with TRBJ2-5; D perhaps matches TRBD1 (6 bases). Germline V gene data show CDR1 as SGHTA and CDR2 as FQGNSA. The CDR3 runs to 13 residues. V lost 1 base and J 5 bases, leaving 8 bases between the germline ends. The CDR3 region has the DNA TGTGCCAGCAGCTTAGTGGGGGCGGAGACCCAGTACTTC. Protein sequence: CASSLVGAETQYF.